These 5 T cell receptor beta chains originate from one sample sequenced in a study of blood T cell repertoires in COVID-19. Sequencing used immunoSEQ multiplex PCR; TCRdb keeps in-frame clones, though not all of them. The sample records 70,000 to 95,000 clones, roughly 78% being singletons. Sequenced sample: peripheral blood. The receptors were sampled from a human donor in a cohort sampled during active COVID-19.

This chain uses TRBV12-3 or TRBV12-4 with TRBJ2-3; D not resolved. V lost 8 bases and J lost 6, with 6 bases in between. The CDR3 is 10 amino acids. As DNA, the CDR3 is TGTGCCAGCGGCCCGGATACGCAGTATTTT. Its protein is CASGPDTQYF.

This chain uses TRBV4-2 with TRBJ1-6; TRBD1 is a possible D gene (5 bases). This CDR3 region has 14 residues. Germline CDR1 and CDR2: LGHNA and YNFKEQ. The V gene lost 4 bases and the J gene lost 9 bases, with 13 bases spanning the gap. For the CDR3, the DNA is TGTGCCAGCAGCCCATCAGGGATAGGTTCACCCCTCCACTTT. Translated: CASSPSGIGSPLHF.

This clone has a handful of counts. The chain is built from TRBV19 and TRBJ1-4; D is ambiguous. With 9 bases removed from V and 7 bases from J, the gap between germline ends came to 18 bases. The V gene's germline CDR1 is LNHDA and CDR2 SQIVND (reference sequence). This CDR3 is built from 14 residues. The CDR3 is CASKGLGRGEKLFF. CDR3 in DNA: TGTGCCAGCAAAGGTCTGGGCCGGGGTGAAAAACTGTTTTTT.

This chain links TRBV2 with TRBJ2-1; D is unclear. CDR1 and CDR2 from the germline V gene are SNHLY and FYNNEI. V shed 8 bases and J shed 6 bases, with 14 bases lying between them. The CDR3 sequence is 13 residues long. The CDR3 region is CASFETRFNEQFF. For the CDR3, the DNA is TGTGCCAGCTTCGAGACTCGCTTCAATGAGCAGTTCTTC. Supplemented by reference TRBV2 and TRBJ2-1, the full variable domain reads EPEVTQTPSHQVTQMGQEVILRCVPISNHLYFYWYRQILGQKVEFLVSFYNNEISEKSEIFDDQFSVERPDGSNFTLKIRSTKLEDSAMYFCASFETRFNEQFFGPGTRLTVL.

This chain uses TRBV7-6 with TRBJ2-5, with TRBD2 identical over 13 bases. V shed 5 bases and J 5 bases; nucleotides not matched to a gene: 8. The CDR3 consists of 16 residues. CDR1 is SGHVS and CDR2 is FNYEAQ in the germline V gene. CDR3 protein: CASSMGWTSGGETQYF. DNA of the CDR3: TGTGCCAGCAGCATGGGGTGGACTAGCGGGGGTGAGACCCAGTACTTC. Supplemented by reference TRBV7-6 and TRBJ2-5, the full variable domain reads GAGVSQSPRYKVTKRGQDVALRCDPISGHVSLYWYRQALGQGPEFLTYFNYEAQQDKSGLPNDRFSAERPEGSISTLTIQRTEQRDSAMYRCASSMGWTSGGETQYFGPGTRLLVL.